These 23 T cell receptor beta chains originate from one sample sequenced in a study of T cells in Graves' hyperthyroidism and ophthalmopathy (dated by TCRdb to the late 2010s). The library was made by multiplex PCR. The sequencing machine was an Illumina HiSeq 2000. The TCR beta CDR3 regions were amplified from RNA transcripts. A first-round RT-PCR of the TCR CDR3 used the HTBI primer set with the Qiagen OneStep RT-PCR kit. TCRdb cleaned the public reads at Q25 with fastp, built clones with MiXCR and kept in-frame beta chains. Under each unique CDR3 protein, matching rows form one entry showing the most common genes and DNA. Within this sample are around 500,000 distinct CDR3 sequences, with roughly 15% of them counted one time only. Of the sample, over 25% falls within the top ten clones. The source material was blood. These receptors all stem from a woman aged 25 to 39 with Graves' ophthalmopathy.

The chain is built from TRBV7-9 and TRBJ1-1, with D perhaps matching TRBD1 (5 bases). This CDR3 spans 11 amino acids. Germline CDR1 and CDR2: SEHNR and FQNEAQ (reference sequence). Trimming took off 6 bases at V and 11 bases at J, with 13 bases between the two ends. This CDR3 reads CASSRGTGAFF. Written as DNA, the CDR3 is TGTGCCAGCAGTCGCGGGACCGGGGCTTTCTTT.

V is TRBV29-1 and J is TRBJ2-1; D possibly corresponds to TRBD2 (7 bases). CDR3 length: 14 amino acids. The germline CDR1 and CDR2 sequences are SQVTM and ANQGSEA. V lost 7 bases to trimming and J lost 2 bases, with 15 bases between them. This CDR3 reads CSGEGGGPYNEQFF. CDR3 bases: TGCAGCGGGGAGGGCGGGGGCCCCTACAATGAGCAGTTCTTC.

There are many counts of this clonotype. The rearrangement uses TRBV20-1 and TRBJ2-1, with D uncertain. The CDR3 spans 13 residues. Germline V gene sequence: CDR1 DFQATT, CDR2 SNEGSKA (reference sequence). Trimming cost V 4 bases and J 8 bases, with 15 bases left between them. For the CDR3, the DNA is TGCAGTGCTATCTCGTCAACGGCGGATGAGCAGTTCTTC. It encodes CSAISSTADEQFF.

This sequence joins TRBV28 and TRBJ2-1; 11 positions match TRBD2. Unmatched junction bases numbered 4, after V lost 5 bases and J lost 7 bases. Germline V gene lookup returns CDR1 MDHEN and CDR2 SYDVKM. The CDR3 has 14 amino acids. The CDR3 DNA is TGTGCCAGCAGTATGCTAGCGGGAGGTAATGAGCAGTTCTTC. It codes for CASSMLAGGNEQFF.

The rearrangement links TRBV24-1 to TRBJ2-5, with D possibly being TRBD2 (6 bases). CDR3 length equals 16 residues. V gave up 2 bases and J gave up 5 bases, with 17 bases separating them. From germline, CDR1 is KGHDR and CDR2 SFDVKD. CDR3 residues: CATSDSGRNKRETQYF. The CDR3 DNA reads as TGTGCCACCAGTGATTCGGGGAGGAACAAGCGGGAGACCCAGTACTTC.

This clonotype was picked up many times. The chain recombines TRBV20-1 with TRBJ2-5; 9 positions match TRBD1. Germline V CDR1 and CDR2: DFQATT, SNEGSKA (reference sequence). This CDR3 region has 13 residues. V trimming: 3 bases; J trimming: 5 bases; junction bases outside the gene matches: 4. The CDR3 sequence is CSARVTGGETQYF. CDR3 DNA: TGCAGTGCTAGGGTGACAGGGGGTGAGACCCAGTACTTC.

This clonotype was counted at least ten times. The chain joins TRBV6-1 to TRBJ1-1; D is uncertain. Germline lookup yields CDR1 MNHNS and CDR2 SASEGT. V lost 5 bases to trimming and J lost 0 bases, with 10 bases between them. The CDR3 is 14 residues long. CDR3 amino acids: CASSPGVLNTEAFF. The CDR3 region has the DNA TGTGCCAGCAGTCCAGGAGTCCTGAACACTGAAGCTTTCTTT.

This clonotype has just a few counts. The chain links TRBV19 to TRBJ2-1; 8 bases are shared with TRBD2. Germline CDR1 is LNHDA and CDR2 is SQIVND (reference sequence). The CDR3 extends over 15 amino acids. V gave up 2 bases and J gave up 4 bases; unmatched junction bases: 4. CDR3 region: CASSISSGQYNEQFF. CDR3 nucleotides: TGTGCCAGTAGTATATCTAGCGGGCAGTACAATGAGCAGTTCTTC.

This clonotype has a handful of counts. V is TRBV13 and J is TRBJ2-2; no definite D call. In germline, CDR1 is PRHDT, CDR2 FYEKMQ (reference sequence). The CDR3 consists of 15 residues. V lost 5 bases and J 4 bases, leaving 14 bases between the germline ends. CDR3 in amino acids: CASSTRTLSTGELFF. For the CDR3, the DNA is TGTGCCAGCAGCACCCGGACCTTATCCACCGGGGAGCTGTTTTTT. Complete variable domain (other parts from reference TRBV13 and TRBJ2-2): AAGVIQSPRHLIKEKRETATLKCYPIPRHDTVYWYQQGPGQDPQFLISFYEKMQSDKGSIPDRFSAQQFSDYHSELNMSSLELGDSALYFCASSTRTLSTGELFFGEGSRLTVL.

This clonotype was counted only a few times. The rearrangement uses TRBV18 and TRBJ2-7; D not certain. The V gene's germline CDR1 is KGHSH and CDR2 LQKENI. The CDR3 is 14 residues long. The V end was cut by 0 bases, the J end by 0 bases, with 6 bases between. Here the CDR3 DNA reads TGTGCCAGCTCACCACCTGATCACTCCTACGAGCAGTACTTC. Protein sequence: CASSPPDHSYEQYF.

The sample holds many counts of this clonotype. The J gene is TRBJ2-7, the V gene TRBV27; TRBD1 aligns across 8 bases. The CDR3 extends over 14 amino acids. Germline CDR1 MNHEY, CDR2 SMNVEV (reference sequence). The J segment lost 5 bases and the V segment lost 8 bases, leaving 11 bases of the junction unmatched. CDR3 in DNA: TGTGCCAGCCAACCTTCCACAGGGGGTAACGAGCAGTACTTC. Amino acid sequence: CASQPSTGGNEQYF.

The count of this clonotype is one. The chain recombines TRBV6-5 with TRBJ2-7; 10 nucleotides align to TRBD1. Germline lookup yields CDR1 MNHEY and CDR2 SVGAGI. This CDR3 is 16 amino acids long. Trimming at V came to 2 bases and at J to 5 bases, leaving 9 bases not matched to a gene. This chain's CDR3 is CASSYPRDRGIHEQYF. CDR3 coding DNA: TGTGCCAGCAGTTACCCCCGGGACAGGGGTATCCACGAGCAGTACTTC.

The chain recombines TRBV5-5 with TRBJ2-1; D may match TRBD1 or TRBD2 (5 bases each). V was trimmed by 3 bases and J by 9 bases, leaving 13 bases between them. Looked up from germline, CDR1 is SGHKS and CDR2 is YYEKEE (reference sequence). The CDR3 spans 13 residues. The chain's CDR3 is CASSSPGPPEQFF. The CDR3 DNA is TGTGCCAGCAGCTCCCCGGGACCACCTGAGCAGTTCTTC.

The sample holds many counts of this clonotype. This chain connects TRBV7-2 to TRBJ2-7; D remains unclear. The germline V gene has CDR1 SGHTA and CDR2 FQGNSA. The V end was cut by 2 bases, the J end by 7 bases, with 12 bases between. The CDR3 consists of 13 residues. CDR3 loop: CASSLTTWDEQYF. CDR3 sequence (DNA): TGTGCCAGCAGCTTAACGACCTGGGATGAGCAGTACTTC.

This clonotype was seen at least ten times. The chain employs TRBV6-1 and TRBJ2-2; TRBD2 matches 8 bases. The CDR3 extends over 15 amino acids. J lost 7 bases, V lost 4 bases, and 8 bases had no gene match. CDR1 MNHNS and CDR2 SASEGT come from the germline V gene. CDR3 nucleotides: TGTGCCAGCAGTGGGGACGGGAGGGCCGGCGGGGAGCTGTTTTTT. Translating it yields CASSGDGRAGGELFF.

This clonotype was detected ten times or more. This sequence joins TRBV5-1 and TRBJ2-4, with D perhaps TRBD2 (6 bases). Germline V gene data show CDR1 as SGHRS and CDR2 as YFSETQ. The CDR3 consists of 15 residues. Between the trimmed V and J ends, which lost 4 bases and 2 bases, there was a span of 13 bases. In DNA, the CDR3 is TGCGCCAGCAGCCCGGGGACTGATTCCAAAAACATTCAGTACTTC. It specifies CASSPGTDSKNIQYF.

This clonotype was seen repeatedly, ten times or more. The chain joins TRBV7-2 to TRBJ2-7; TRBD2 might be the D (6 bases). Per germline, CDR1 SGHTA and CDR2 FQGNSA. The CDR3 consists of 13 residues. V dropped 0 bases and J dropped 6 bases, with 9 bases sitting between them. CDR3 sequence reads: CASSLAASVEQYF. CDR3 coding DNA: TGTGCCAGCAGCTTAGCAGCTAGCGTCGAGCAGTACTTC.

Many counts were recorded for this clonotype. The chain uses TRBV7-2 and TRBJ2-1, with D tentatively TRBD2 (6 bases). Trimming pared 5 bases from V and 7 bases from J, leaving 18 bases between. In germline, CDR1 is SGHTA, CDR2 FQGNSA. The CDR3 sequence is 15 residues long. The DNA for the CDR3 is TGTGCCAGCAGCCCCTCCACGCTAGCGTTAAATGAGCAGTTCTTC. Translation gives CASSPSTLALNEQFF.

The chain is built from TRBV6-1 and TRBJ2-2; D may correspond to TRBD1 or TRBD2 (6 bases each). In germline, CDR1 is MNHNS, CDR2 SASEGT. The CDR3 runs 11 residues. CDR3 DNA sequence: TGTGACAGGGAGGACACCGGGGAGCTGTTTTTT. It codes for CDREDTGELFF.

In its sample, this clonotype was seen a few times. The rearrangement joins TRBV4-2 to TRBJ2-6; D is unresolved. The CDR3 sequence is 16 residues long. Germline-derived CDR1 and CDR2 are LGHNA and YNFKEQ. V lost 1 base and J lost 0, with 7 bases in between. The CDR3 DNA reads as TGTGCCAGCAGCCAAGTTGGCCACTCTGGGGCCAACGTCCTGACTTTC. Amino acid sequence: CASSQVGHSGANVLTF.

This clonotype was counted many times. The chain recombines TRBV28 with TRBJ2-7, with TRBD2 as a possible D gene (6 bases). The CDR3 has 14 residues. V lost 7 bases and J 1 base, leaving 14 bases between the germline ends. Germline V lookup: CDR1 MDHEN, CDR2 SYDVKM. The CDR3: CASTPEGLSYEQYF. The CDR3 DNA reads TGTGCCAGCACCCCGGAGGGCCTATCCTACGAGCAGTACTTC.

The chain couples TRBV2 to TRBJ1-5; possible D gene TRBD1, 5 bases. Germline lookup yields CDR1 SNHLY and CDR2 FYNNEI. V was pared by 6 bases and J by 4 bases, with 16 bases between. This CDR3 region has 15 residues. In DNA, the CDR3 is TGTGCCAGCAGACCCCAAGACAGAAATAATCAGCCCCAGCATTTT. Translation: CASRPQDRNNQPQHF.

The gene calls are TRBV13 and TRBJ2-2; no clear D gene. The CDR3 loop spans 11 amino acids. From germline, CDR1 is PRHDT and CDR2 FYEKMQ (reference sequence). The germline V and J ends were trimmed by 3 bases and 7 bases, with 3 bases remaining between them. CDR3 DNA sequence: TGTGCCAGCAGCTTTGGCGGGGAGCTGTTTTTT. Its protein product is CASSFGGELFF.